This T cell receptor (beta chain) stems from a study of blood T cell repertoires in COVID-19. This table comes from immunoSEQ multiplex PCR, and its TCRdb copy is limited to in-frame clones, with some not included. There are around 58,000 clones in the sample; just over 85% occur only once, and roughly 43% lies in the top ten. The Seattle site enrolled patients during active infection and followed them longitudinally. The CDR3 covers 12 residues. Per the germline V gene, CDR1 is MNHEY and CDR2 is SVGAGI. The ends were cut back, 8 bases at V and 0 bases at J, with 7 bases in the middle. The sequenced material came from peripheral blood. The rearrangement joins TRBV6-5 to TRBJ1-1; D is uncertain. This TCR was sampled from a woman in her sixties or seventies with COVID-19, enrolled during active disease. This CDR3 is CASVQVNTEAFF. The CDR3 DNA reads as TGTGCCAGCGTTCAGGTGAACACTGAAGCTTTCTTT.